The 24 T cell receptor beta chains in this list originate from one sample, sequenced in a study of regulatory T cells in long-lasting Graves disease. Time point in this sample: newly diagnosed GD, antithyroid drugs for less than 3 months. RNA isolated from PBMCs was used to make the TCR library. Arm-PCR of CDR3 regions and iRepertoire HTBI primers were used to build TCR beta libraries. From the multiplex PCR reads, TCRdb called clonotypes with MiXCR, one entry per CDR3 protein. Among about 240,000 distinct CDR3 sequences listed, around 20% were seen once. Sequencing was performed on peripheral blood mononuclear cells (PBMCs), taken at new diagnosis, from a patient treated with antithyroid drugs. The receptors originated from a female donor with Graves disease.

This clonotype was picked up many times. The V call is TRBV5-1, the J call TRBJ1-1, with TRBD1 as a possible D gene (5 bases). The CDR3 sequence is 14 residues long. CDR1 and CDR2 from the germline V gene are SGHRS and YFSETQ. V lost 4 bases and J lost 0, with 10 bases in between. Written as DNA, the CDR3 is TGCGCCAGCAGCCTCCAGGGTGTGAACACTGAAGCTTTCTTT. Its protein product is CASSLQGVNTEAFF. Using reference TRBV5-1 and TRBJ1-1 for the parts outside the CDR3, the full variable domain is KAGVTQTPRYLIKTRGQQVTLSCSPISGHRSVSWYQQTPGQGLQFLFEYFSETQRNKGNFPGRFSGRQFSNSRSEMNVSTLELGDSALYLCASSLQGVNTEAFFGQGTRLTVV.

This clonotype showed up many times. This chain connects TRBV6-2 or TRBV6-3 to TRBJ2-1; D is unresolved. Looked up from germline, CDR1 is MNHEY and CDR2 is SVGEGT. The V gene lost 4 bases and the J gene lost 6 bases, with 7 bases spanning the gap. The CDR3 has 12 amino acids. The CDR3 is CASSWAVNEQFF. DNA of the CDR3: TGTGCCAGCAGTTGGGCGGTCAATGAGCAGTTCTTC.

The chain is built from TRBV7-3 and TRBJ2-5; TRBD2 might be the D (6 bases). V was shortened by 4 bases and J by 5 bases, with 11 bases between the two germline ends. There are 13 residues in the CDR3. CDR1 and CDR2 from the germline V gene are SGHTA and FQGTGA. This CDR3 reads CASSYSRGETQYF. The CDR3 region has the DNA TGTGCCAGCAGCTATAGTCGGGGGGAGACCCAGTACTTC.

This clonotype was detected many times. V and J are TRBV4-2 and TRBJ2-5; D remains unclear. The V gene lost 0 bases and the J gene lost 7 bases, with 6 bases spanning the gap. CDR1 is LGHNA, CDR2 YNFKEQ, per germline. The CDR3 has 12 amino acids. The CDR3: CASSQDDGTQYF. CDR3 nucleotides: TGTGCCAGCAGCCAAGATGACGGGACCCAGTACTTC.

This clonotype showed up many times. CDR3 sequence (DNA): TGTGCCAGCAGCTTGGTGGGCAAAAGGTACGAGCAGTACTTC. It yields the protein CASSLVGKRYEQYF. The V call is TRBV5-6, the J call TRBJ2-7; D ambiguous. V was clipped by 0 bases and J by 4 bases, with 11 bases between them. The length of the CDR3 is 14 residues. Germline CDR1 SGHDT, CDR2 YYEEEE.

The table lists this clonotype with many counts. The chain recombines TRBV6-2 or TRBV6-3 with TRBJ2-1, with TRBD1 as a possible D gene (5 bases). V lost 7 bases to trimming and J lost 9 bases, with 13 bases between them. The CDR3 is made up of 12 amino acids. Per the germline V gene, CDR1 is MNHEY and CDR2 is SVGEGT. The CDR3 coding sequence is TGTGCCAGCAACGATCGAAGGGGTGAGCAGTTCTTC. Amino acids: CASNDRRGEQFF.

Of note for this clonotype: This may be a read error, as it is one base from a much larger clone. The chain has TRBV6-2 or TRBV6-3 and TRBJ1-1, with TRBD1 matching over 8 bases. J gave up 1 base and V 6 bases, and 4 bases lay outside the gene matches. CDR1 is MNHEY and CDR2 is SVGEGT in the germline V gene. This CDR3 spans 14 amino acids. CDR3: CASRSQGENTEAFF. Written as DNA, the CDR3 is TGTGCCAGCAGGTCACAGGGGGAGAACACTGAAGCTTTCTTT.

This clonotype showed up many times. The chain employs TRBV12-3 or TRBV12-4 and TRBJ1-1; TRBD1 agrees at 8 bases. CDR3 size: 14 residues. The trim removed 3 bases at V and 11 bases at J, leaving 11 bases unmatched. CDR3 nucleotides: TGTGCCAGCAGTTTGCTGGACAGGGAGGGGGTGGCTTTCTTT. It codes for CASSLLDREGVAFF.

The table lists this clonotype with many counts. V is TRBV12-3 or TRBV12-4 and J is TRBJ1-2; D gene ambiguous. V dropped 5 bases and J dropped 1 base, with 8 bases sitting between them. CDR3 size: 13 residues. CDR3: CASSDLGNYGYTF. CDR3 nucleotides: TGTGCCAGCAGTGACCTCGGTAACTATGGCTACACCTTC.

The V call is TRBV14, the J call TRBJ2-7; no clear D. Deletions cut 5 bases from V and 2 bases from J, with 7 bases between. CDR3 size: 12 residues. CDR1 and CDR2 from the germline V gene are SGHDN and FVKESK. The CDR3 reads CASSFEPYEQYF. The CDR3 coding sequence is TGTGCCAGCAGCTTTGAGCCCTACGAGCAGTACTTC.

This clonotype was found many times. The chain recombines TRBV19 with TRBJ2-7, with D hard to call. The CDR3 runs to 14 residues. Germline V gives CDR1 LNHDA, CDR2 SQIVND (reference sequence). The germline V and J ends were trimmed by 5 bases and 3 bases, with 14 bases remaining between them. This CDR3 is CASSPRVLSYEQYF. CDR3 sequence (DNA): TGTGCCAGTAGTCCCCGGGTCCTTAGCTACGAGCAGTACTTC.

This chain connects TRBV7-9 to TRBJ2-5; TRBD2 is a possible D gene (5 bases). The V gene lost 5 bases and the J gene lost 5 bases, with 27 bases spanning the gap. Germline CDR1 is SEHNR and CDR2 is FQNEAQ (reference sequence). This CDR3 contains 18 residues. CDR3 residues: CASSLTLPGLAVRETQYF. The CDR3 region has the DNA TGTGCCAGCAGCCTGACCCTTCCCGGACTGGCGGTGAGGGAGACCCAGTACTTC. Looking up the rest from reference TRBV7-9 and TRBJ2-5 gives the full variable domain: DTGVSQNPRHKITKRGQNVTFRCDPISEHNRLYWYRQTLGQGPEFLTYFQNEAQLEKSRLLSDRFSAERPKGSFSTLEIQRTEQGDSAMYLCASSLTLPGLAVRETQYFGPGTRLLVL.

This clonotype has a count of ten or more. The V gene is TRBV3-1, the J gene TRBJ2-1; D is uncertain. V was trimmed by 3 bases and J by 0 bases, leaving 21 bases between them. This CDR3 is built from 19 residues. Germline-derived CDR1 and CDR2 are LGHDT and YNNKEL (reference sequence). CDR3 in DNA: TGTGCCAGCAGCCAGTTTGGGCCCGTCACGGGTATCTCCTACAATGAGCAGTTCTTC. Its protein product is CASSQFGPVTGISYNEQFF.

This clonotype was detected ten times or more. The chain couples TRBV7-3 to TRBJ2-3; D ambiguous. The length of the CDR3 is 14 residues. Germline CDR1 and CDR2: SGHTA and FQGTGA. The V end lost 0 bases, the J end lost 5 bases, and 9 bases lay between the germline ends. The CDR3 region is CASSLTRREDTQYF. DNA of the CDR3: TGTGCCAGCAGCTTAACTCGTAGGGAAGATACGCAGTATTTT. Using reference TRBV7-3 and TRBJ2-3 for the parts outside the CDR3, the full variable domain is GAGVSQTPSNKVTEKGKYVELRCDPISGHTALYWYRQSLGQGPEFLIYFQGTGAADDSGLPNDRFFAVRPEGSVSTLKIQRTERGDSAVYLCASSLTRREDTQYFGPGTRLTVL.

This clonotype was seen ten or more times. This chain connects TRBV6-1 to TRBJ1-6; D not resolved. Deletions cut 8 bases from V and 5 bases from J, with 16 bases between. There are 15 residues in the CDR3. The germline V gene has CDR1 MNHNS and CDR2 SASEGT. The CDR3 spells CASAISHGDNSPLHF. DNA for the CDR3: TGTGCCAGCGCCATATCGCACGGAGATAATTCACCCCTCCACTTT.

There are many counts of this clonotype. This chain links TRBV5-5 with TRBJ1-1; 7 positions agree with TRBD1. The V segment lost 2 bases and the J segment 7 bases; nucleotides outside the gene matches: 14. In germline, CDR1 is SGHKS, CDR2 YYEKEE (reference sequence). The CDR3 totals 16 residues. This CDR3 is CASSFLDRTMVGEAFF. In DNA, the CDR3 is TGTGCCAGCAGCTTTTTGGACAGGACGATGGTGGGTGAAGCTTTCTTT.

The V and J genes are TRBV30 and TRBJ2-1; 9 nucleotides match TRBD1. The CDR3 totals 15 residues. CDR1 is GTSNPN, CDR2 SVGIG, per germline (reference sequence). After removal of 4 bases from V and 8 bases from J, the junction contained 12 bases not matched to a gene. CDR3 bases: TGTGCCTGGATGGGTCCGGGACAGGGAGTTGATGAGCAGTTCTTC. Protein: CAWMGPGQGVDEQFF.

This clonotype was counted many times. The J gene is TRBJ2-2, the V gene TRBV12-3 or TRBV12-4; D is perhaps TRBD1 or TRBD2 (6 bases each). The CDR3 is 18 residues long. V lost 7 bases and J 0 bases, leaving 21 bases between the germline ends. CDR3 nucleotides: TGTGCCAGCACCACCGAGTCGATTGGGGGGCCGAACACCGGGGAGCTGTTTTTT. Translating gives CASTTESIGGPNTGELFF.

The CDR3 DNA reads TGTGCCTGGAGTGTACAGCCCAGGACAGGGAATTCACCCCTCCACTTT. Its translation is CAWSVQPRTGNSPLHF. V usage is TRBV30 and J usage is TRBJ1-6; 8 nucleotides align to TRBD1. Germline V CDR1 and CDR2: GTSNPN, SVGIG (reference sequence). The CDR3 totals 16 residues. V gave up 0 bases and J gave up 7 bases; unmatched junction bases: 8. The entire variable domain, with the rest obtained from reference TRBV30 and TRBJ1-6, is as follows: SQTIHQWPATLVQPVGSPLSLECTVEGTSNPNLYWYRQAAGRGLQLLFYSVGIGQISSEVPQNLSASRPQDRQFILSSKKLLLSDSGFYLCAWSVQPRTGNSPLHFGNGTRLTVT.

This clonotype came up a few times. A much larger clonotype is one base distant, so this may be a read error. This chain joins TRBV20-1 and TRBJ2-1; 12 nucleotides line up with TRBD2. In germline, CDR1 is DFQATT, CDR2 SNEGSKA (reference sequence). This CDR3 region has 16 residues. In DNA form, the CDR3 reads TGCAGTGCTAGTTCGCCTAGACTAGCGGGAGCTAATGAGCAGTCCTTC. Amino acid sequence: CSASSPRLAGANEQSF.

There are many counts of this clonotype. V and J are TRBV6-1 and TRBJ2-7, with TRBD1 matching 8 bases. Germline V lookup: CDR1 MNHNS, CDR2 SASEGT. The CDR3 length is 17 residues. Germline trimming cut 5 bases from V and 3 bases from J; bases unmatched to any gene: 15. The CDR3 bases are TGTGCCAGCAGTCTCTCCCTGGGGGAGACAGGGGACTACGAGCAGTACTTC. This codes for CASSLSLGETGDYEQYF.

This clonotype was counted ten times or more. This rearrangement joins TRBV20-1 to TRBJ2-1, with TRBD2 identical over 9 bases. V lost 0 bases and J lost 4; bases outside the gene matches: 13. The CDR3 spans 18 residues. CDR1 is DFQATT and CDR2 is SNEGSKA in the germline V gene (reference sequence). CDR3 loop: CSARDEGNSGSRYNEQFF. The CDR3 DNA reads as TGCAGTGCTAGAGATGAGGGCAATAGCGGGAGCCGGTACAATGAGCAGTTCTTC.

In regard to this clonotype: This could be a read error, since a much larger clone is one nucleotide away. The chain joins TRBV5-4 to TRBJ2-3, with TRBD2 identical over 8 bases. V dropped 4 bases and J dropped 5; count of bases not matched to a gene: 15. Looked up from germline, CDR1 is SGHNT and CDR2 is YYREEE (reference sequence). CDR3 size: 17 residues. The CDR3 loop is CASSPGAAGGVKDTQYF. For the CDR3, the DNA is TGTGCCAGCAGCCCCGGGGCGGCGGGGGGCGTAAAAGATACGCAGTATTTT.

This chain joins TRBV20-1 and TRBJ1-5; TRBD1 matches at 8 bases. The CDR3 sequence is 14 residues long. Germline CDR1 is DFQATT and CDR2 is SNEGSKA (reference sequence). The V gene end was trimmed by 5 bases and the J gene end by 4 bases; junction bases not matched to a gene: 7. The DNA for the CDR3 is TGCAGTGCTCGGACAGGGAGAGGGAATCAGCCCCAGCATTTT. Its protein is CSARTGRGNQPQHF.